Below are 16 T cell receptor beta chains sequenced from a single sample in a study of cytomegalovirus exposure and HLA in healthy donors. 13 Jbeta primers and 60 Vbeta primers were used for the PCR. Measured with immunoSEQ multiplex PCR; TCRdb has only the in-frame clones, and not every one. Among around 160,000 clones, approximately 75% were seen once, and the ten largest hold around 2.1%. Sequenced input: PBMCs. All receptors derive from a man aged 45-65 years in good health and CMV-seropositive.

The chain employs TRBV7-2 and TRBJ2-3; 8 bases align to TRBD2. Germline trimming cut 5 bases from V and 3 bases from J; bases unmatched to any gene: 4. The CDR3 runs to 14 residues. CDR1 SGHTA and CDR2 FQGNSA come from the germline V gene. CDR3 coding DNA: TGTGCCAGCAGCGCGGGGGGCCGAACAGATACGCAGTATTTT. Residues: CASSAGGRTDTQYF.

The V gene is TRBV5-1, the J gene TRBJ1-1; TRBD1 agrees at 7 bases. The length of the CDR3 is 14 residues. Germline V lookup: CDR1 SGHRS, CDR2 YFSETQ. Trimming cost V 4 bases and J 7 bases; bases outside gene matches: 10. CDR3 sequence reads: CASSDPKGAGEAFF. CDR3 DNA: TGCGCCAGCAGCGACCCGAAGGGGGCCGGTGAAGCTTTCTTT.

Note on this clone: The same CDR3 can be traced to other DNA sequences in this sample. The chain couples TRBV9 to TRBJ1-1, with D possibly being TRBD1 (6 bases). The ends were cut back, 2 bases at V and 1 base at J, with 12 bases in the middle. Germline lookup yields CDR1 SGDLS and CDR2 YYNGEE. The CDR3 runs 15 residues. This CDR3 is CASSVGGGQNTEAFF. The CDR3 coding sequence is TGTGCCAGCAGCGTTGGCGGGGGCCAGAACACTGAAGCTTTCTTT.

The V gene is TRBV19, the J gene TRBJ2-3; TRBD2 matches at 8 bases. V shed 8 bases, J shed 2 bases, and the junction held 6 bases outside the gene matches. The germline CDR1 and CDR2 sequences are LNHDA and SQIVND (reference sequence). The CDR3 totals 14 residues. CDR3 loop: CASGLAGTTDTQYF. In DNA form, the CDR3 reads TGTGCCAGTGGGCTAGCGGGCACCACAGATACGCAGTATTTT.

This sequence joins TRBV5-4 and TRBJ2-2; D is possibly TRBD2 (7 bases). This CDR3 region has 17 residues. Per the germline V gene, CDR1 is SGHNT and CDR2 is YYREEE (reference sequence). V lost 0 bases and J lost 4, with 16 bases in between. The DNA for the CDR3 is TGTGCCAGCAGCTTGGCCCTAGGGGGGGAGGTCACCGGGGAGCTGTTTTTT. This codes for CASSLALGGEVTGELFF.

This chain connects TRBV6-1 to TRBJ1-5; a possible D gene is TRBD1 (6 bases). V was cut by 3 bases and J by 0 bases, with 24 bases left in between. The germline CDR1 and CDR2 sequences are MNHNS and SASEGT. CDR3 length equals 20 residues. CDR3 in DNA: TGTGCCAGCAGTGACGTGGGCAGGAAGACTGGGGGCTATAGCAATCAGCCCCAGCATTTT. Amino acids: CASSDVGRKTGGYSNQPQHF.

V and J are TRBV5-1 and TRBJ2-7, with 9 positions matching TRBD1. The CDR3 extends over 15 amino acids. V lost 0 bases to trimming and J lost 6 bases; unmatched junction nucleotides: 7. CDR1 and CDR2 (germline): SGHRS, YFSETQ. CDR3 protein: CASSLEGTGSSEQYF. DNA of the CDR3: TGCGCCAGCAGCTTGGAGGGGACAGGGTCAAGCGAGCAGTACTTC.

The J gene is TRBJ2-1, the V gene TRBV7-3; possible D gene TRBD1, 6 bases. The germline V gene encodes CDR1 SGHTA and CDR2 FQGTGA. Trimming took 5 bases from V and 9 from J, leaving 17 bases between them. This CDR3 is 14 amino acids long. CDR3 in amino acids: CASSPRGIGGEQFF. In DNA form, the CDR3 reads TGTGCCAGCAGCCCAAGAGGTATAGGGGGTGAGCAGTTCTTC. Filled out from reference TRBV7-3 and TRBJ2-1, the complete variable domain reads GAGVSQTPSNKVTEKGKYVELRCDPISGHTALYWYRQSLGQGPEFLIYFQGTGAADDSGLPNDRFFAVRPEGSVSTLKIQRTERGDSAVYLCASSPRGIGGEQFFGPGTRLTVL.

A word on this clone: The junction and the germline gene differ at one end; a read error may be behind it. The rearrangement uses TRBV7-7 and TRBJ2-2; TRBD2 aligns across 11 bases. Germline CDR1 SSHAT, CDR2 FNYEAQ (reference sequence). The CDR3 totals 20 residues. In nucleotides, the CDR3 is TGTGCTAGCAGCTTAGGGCGGAGGCTAGCGGGGGGTCCCCACACCGGGGAGCTGTTTTTT. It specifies CASSLGRRLAGGPHTGELFF. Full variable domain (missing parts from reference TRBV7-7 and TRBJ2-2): GAGVSQSPRYKVTKRGQDVTLRCDPISSHATLYWYQQALGQGPEFLTYFNYEAQPDKSGLPSDRFSAERPEGSISTLTIQRTEQRDSAMYRCASSLGRRLAGGPHTGELFFGEGSRLTVL.

CDR3 DNA sequence: TGCAGCGTTGAGAGTGTTGCGGGACAGGGGGGGGCGAGGACCGGGGAGCTGTTTTTT. Translated: CSVESVAGQGGARTGELFF. J is TRBJ2-2 and V is TRBV29-1; 11 nucleotides match TRBD1. Germline assignment: CDR1 SQVTM and CDR2 ANQGSEA. V lost 3 bases to trimming and J lost 5 bases; unmatched junction nucleotides: 17. The CDR3 has 19 amino acids.

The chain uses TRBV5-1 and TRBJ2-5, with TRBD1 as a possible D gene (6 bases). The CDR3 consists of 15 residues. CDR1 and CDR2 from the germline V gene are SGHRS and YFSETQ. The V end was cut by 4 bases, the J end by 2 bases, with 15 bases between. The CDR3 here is CASSLNGQIQETQYF. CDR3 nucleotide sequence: TGCGCCAGCAGCCTCAACGGACAGATTCAAGAGACCCAGTACTTC.

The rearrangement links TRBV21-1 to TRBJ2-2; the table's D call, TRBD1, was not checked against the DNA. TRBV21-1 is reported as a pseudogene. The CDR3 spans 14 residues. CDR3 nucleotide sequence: TGTGCCAGCACCAAGGGACAGGGAACCGGGGAGCTGTTTTTT. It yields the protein CASTKGQGTGELFF.

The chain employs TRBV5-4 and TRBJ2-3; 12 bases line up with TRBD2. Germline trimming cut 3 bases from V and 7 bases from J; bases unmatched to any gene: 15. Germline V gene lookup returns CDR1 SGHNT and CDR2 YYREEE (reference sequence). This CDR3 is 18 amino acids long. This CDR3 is CASSSLAGGPHSGNTQYF. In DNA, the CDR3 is TGTGCCAGCAGCTCACTAGCGGGGGGACCCCACTCAGGGAATACGCAGTATTTT.

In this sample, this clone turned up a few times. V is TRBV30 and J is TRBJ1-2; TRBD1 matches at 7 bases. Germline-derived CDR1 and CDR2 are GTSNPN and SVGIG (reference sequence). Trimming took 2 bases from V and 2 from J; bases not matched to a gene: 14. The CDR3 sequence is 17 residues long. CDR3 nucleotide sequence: TGTGCCTGGAGTCGTATTAGCGGGACAGCGGTAAACTATGGCTACACCTTC. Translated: CAWSRISGTAVNYGYTF. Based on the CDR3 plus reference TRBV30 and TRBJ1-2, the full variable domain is SQTIHQWPATLVQPVGSPLSLECTVEGTSNPNLYWYRQAAGRGLQLLFYSVGIGQISSEVPQNLSASRPQDRQFILSSKKLLLSDSGFYLCAWSRISGTAVNYGYTFGSGTRLTVV.

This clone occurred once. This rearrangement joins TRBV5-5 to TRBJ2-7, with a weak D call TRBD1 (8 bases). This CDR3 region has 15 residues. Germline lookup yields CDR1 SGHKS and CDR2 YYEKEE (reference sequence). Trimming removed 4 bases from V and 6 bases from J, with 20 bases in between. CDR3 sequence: CASSPTVTGGGEQYF. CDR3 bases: TGTGCCAGCAGCCCGACAGTCACAGGGGGGGGCGAGCAGTACTTC.

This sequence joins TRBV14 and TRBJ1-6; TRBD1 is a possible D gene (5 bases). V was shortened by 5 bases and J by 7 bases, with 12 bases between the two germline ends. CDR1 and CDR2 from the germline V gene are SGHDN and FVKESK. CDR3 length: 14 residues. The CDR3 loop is CASSLRTLNSPLHF. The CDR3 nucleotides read TGTGCCAGCAGCTTAAGGACACTGAATTCACCCCTCCACTTT.